This is a list of T cell receptor beta chains from one sample in a study of blood T cell repertoires in COVID-19. Only in-frame clones appear in the TCRdb table, and some are missing; sequencing was by immunoSEQ multiplex PCR. The sample carries fewer than 350,000 clones, 65% to 90% recorded once. The sequenced sample consisted of peripheral blood. The source is a woman aged 55-69 years with active or convalescent COVID-19. The CDR3 runs from the conserved cysteine through the conserved F or W. The D gene is left open where the match is weak. Expanded clones get a size class; other rows say once, few or many, or leave the size out.

J gene	D gene	V gene	clone size	CDR3 DNA	CDR3 protein
TRBJ2-1	NA	TRBV27	once	TGTGCCAGCAGTTTAGACCGCGGAAGCTCCTACAATGAGCAGTTCTTC	CASSLDRGSSYNEQFF
TRBJ2-1	TRBD2	TRBV7-3	NA	TGTGCCAGCAGCTTAATGGCTAGCGGGGGGTACAATGAGCAGTTCTTC	CASSLMASGGYNEQFF
TRBJ1-2	TRBD1	TRBV6-5	few	TGTGCCAGCAGACAGGGGGGGAGCTATGGCTACACCTTC	CASRQGGSYGYTF
TRBJ1-1	NA	TRBV19	NA	TGTGCCAGTTCACAACGGGACACTGAAGCTTTCTTT	CASSQRDTEAFF
TRBJ2-7	TRBD2	TRBV6-5	few	TGTGCCAGCAAACTCTTTAGCGGGGGGGCACGCGAGCAGTACTTC	CASKLFSGGAREQYF
TRBJ2-7	TRBD1	TRBV5-1	NA	TGCGCCAGCAGCTGGGACAGGGGAGGGGAGCAGTACTTC	CASSWDRGGEQYF
TRBJ1-2	NA	TRBV10-1	few	TGCGCCAGCAGTGTTCAGGGCCATGGCTACACCTTC	CASSVQGHGYTF
TRBJ1-6	TRBD1	TRBV9	few	TGTGCCAGCAGCGGACGCGGACAGGGTGGTTCACCCCTCCACTTT	CASSGRGQGGSPLHF
TRBJ1-1	NA	TRBV6-6	NA	TGTGCCAGCAGTTACCAGGGGCTGCGCACTGAAGCTTTCTTT	CASSYQGLRTEAFF
TRBJ2-2	TRBD2	TRBV27	NA	TGTGCCAGCAGTTTCCGACTAGCGGGGCGCACCGGGGAGCTGTTTTTT	CASSFRLAGRTGELFF
TRBJ2-3	TRBD2	TRBV6-2/TRBV6-3	NA	TGTGCCAGCAGTTATTCCAGACTAGCCGGGGGCACAGATACGCAGTATTTT	CASSYSRLAGGTDTQYF
TRBJ1-6	NA	TRBV6-5	many	TGTGCCAGCACCCCGGGGCAGGGGTCATCACCCCTCCACTTT	CASTPGQGSSPLHF
TRBJ2-7	TRBD2	TRBV3-1/TRBV3-2	NA	TGTGCCAGCACCTTCAAGCGGCCTAGCGGGACTTACGAGCAGTACTTC	CASTFKRPSGTYEQYF
TRBJ2-7	NA	TRBV29-1	NA	TGCAGCGTTATCCACCCAGGGGCGAGCTCCTACGAGCAGTACTTC	CSVIHPGASSYEQYF
TRBJ2-7	NA	TRBV6-5	NA	TGTGCCAGCAGTTACTCACCTCTAGCCTACGAGCAGTACTTC	CASSYSPLAYEQYF
TRBJ1-2	NA	TRBV9	NA	TGTGCCAGCAGCGGGAGTGGAAACTATGGCTACACCTTC	CASSGSGNYGYTF
TRBJ2-7	NA	TRBV7-3	NA	TGTGCCAGCAGCTTAAATCCAGGGCCCTCCTACGAGCAGTACTTC	CASSLNPGPSYEQYF
TRBJ2-3	NA	TRBV25-1	NA	TGTGCCAGCAGTGAATCCAGGGGCACAGATACGCAGTATTTT	CASSESRGTDTQYF